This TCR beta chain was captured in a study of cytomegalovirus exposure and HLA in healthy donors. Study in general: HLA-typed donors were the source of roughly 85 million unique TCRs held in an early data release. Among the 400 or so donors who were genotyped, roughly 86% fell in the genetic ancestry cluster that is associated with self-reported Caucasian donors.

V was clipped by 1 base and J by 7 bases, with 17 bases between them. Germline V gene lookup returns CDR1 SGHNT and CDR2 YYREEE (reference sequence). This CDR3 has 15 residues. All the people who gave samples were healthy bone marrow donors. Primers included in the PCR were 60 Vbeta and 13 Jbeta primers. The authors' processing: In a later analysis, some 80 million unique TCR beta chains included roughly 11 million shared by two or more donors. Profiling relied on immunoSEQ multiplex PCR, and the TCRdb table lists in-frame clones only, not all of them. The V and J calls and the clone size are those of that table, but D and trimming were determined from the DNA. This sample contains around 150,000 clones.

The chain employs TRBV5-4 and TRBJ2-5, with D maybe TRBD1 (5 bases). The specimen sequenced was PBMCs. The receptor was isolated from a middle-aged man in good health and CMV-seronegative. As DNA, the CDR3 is TGTGCCAGCAGCTTGAGAGGTACCCATAGGGGGACCCAGTACTTC. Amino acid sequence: CASSLRGTHRGTQYF.